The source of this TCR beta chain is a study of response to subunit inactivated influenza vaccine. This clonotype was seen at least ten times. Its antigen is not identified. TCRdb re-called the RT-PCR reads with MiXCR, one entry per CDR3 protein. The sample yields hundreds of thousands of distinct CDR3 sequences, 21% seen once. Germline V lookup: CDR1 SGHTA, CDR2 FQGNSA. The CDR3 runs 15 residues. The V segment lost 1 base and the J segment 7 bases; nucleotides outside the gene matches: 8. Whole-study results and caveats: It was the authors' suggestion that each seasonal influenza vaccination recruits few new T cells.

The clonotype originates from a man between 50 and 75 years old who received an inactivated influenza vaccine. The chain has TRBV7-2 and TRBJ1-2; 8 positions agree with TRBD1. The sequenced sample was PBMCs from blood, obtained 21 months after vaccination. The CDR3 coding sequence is TGTGCCAGCAGCTTAGAACCAGGGGGCCTAGGTGGCTACACCTTC. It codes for CASSLEPGGLGGYTF.